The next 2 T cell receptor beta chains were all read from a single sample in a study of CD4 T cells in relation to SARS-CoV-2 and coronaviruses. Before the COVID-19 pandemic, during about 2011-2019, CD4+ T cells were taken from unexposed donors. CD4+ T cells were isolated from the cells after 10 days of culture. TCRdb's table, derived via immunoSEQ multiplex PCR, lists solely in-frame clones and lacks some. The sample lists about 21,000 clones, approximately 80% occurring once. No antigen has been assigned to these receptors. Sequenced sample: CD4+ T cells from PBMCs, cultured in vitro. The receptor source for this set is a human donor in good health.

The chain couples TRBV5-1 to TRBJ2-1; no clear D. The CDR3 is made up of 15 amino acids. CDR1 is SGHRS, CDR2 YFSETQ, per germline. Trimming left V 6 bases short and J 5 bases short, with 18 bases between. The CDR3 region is CASTSAVTANNEQFF. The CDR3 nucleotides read TGCGCCAGCACCTCCGCAGTCACCGCAAACAATGAGCAGTTCTTC.

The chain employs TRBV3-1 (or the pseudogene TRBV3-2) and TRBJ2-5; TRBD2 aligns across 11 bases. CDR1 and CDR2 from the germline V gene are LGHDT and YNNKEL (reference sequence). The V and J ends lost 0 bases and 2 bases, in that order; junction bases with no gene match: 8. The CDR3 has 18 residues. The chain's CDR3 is CASSQELVLAGVQETQYF. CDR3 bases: TGTGCCAGCAGCCAAGAACTGGTACTAGCGGGGGTACAAGAGACCCAGTACTTC.